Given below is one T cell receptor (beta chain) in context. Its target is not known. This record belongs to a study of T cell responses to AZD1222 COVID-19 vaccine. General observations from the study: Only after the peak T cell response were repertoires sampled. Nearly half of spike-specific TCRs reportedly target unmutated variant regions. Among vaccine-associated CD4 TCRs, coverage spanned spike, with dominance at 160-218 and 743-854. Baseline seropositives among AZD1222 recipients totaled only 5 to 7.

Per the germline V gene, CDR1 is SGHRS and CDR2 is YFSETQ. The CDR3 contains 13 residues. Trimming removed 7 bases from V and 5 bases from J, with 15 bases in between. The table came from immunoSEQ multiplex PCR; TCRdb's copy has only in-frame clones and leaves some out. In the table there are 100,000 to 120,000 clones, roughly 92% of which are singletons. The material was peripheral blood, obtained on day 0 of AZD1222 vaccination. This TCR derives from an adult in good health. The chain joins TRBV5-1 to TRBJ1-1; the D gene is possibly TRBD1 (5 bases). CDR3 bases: TGCGCCAGCGGGCCTCGGGACCAAACTGAAGCTTTCTTT. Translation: CASGPRDQTEAFF.